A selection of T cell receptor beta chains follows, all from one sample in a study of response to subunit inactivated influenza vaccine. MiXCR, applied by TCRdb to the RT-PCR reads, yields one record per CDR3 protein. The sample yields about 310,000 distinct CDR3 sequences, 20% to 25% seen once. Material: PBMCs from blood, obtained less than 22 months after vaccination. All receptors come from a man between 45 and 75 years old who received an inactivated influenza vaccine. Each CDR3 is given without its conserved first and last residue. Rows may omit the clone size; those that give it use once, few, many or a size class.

cdr3_aa: ASIAGDYGYT
v_call: TRBV6-6
clone_size: many
j_call: TRBJ1-2

cdr3_aa: ASSLQTGGFGNTIY
v_call: TRBV3-1
clone_size: many
j_call: TRBJ1-3

cdr3_aa: ASSAQGAGYT
v_call: TRBV25-1
clone_size: few
j_call: TRBJ1-2

cdr3_aa: ASSYTGFNQPQH
v_call: TRBV7-9
clone_size: NA
j_call: TRBJ1-5

cdr3_aa: ASSPGPFGGSPLH
v_call: TRBV27
clone_size: few
j_call: TRBJ1-6

cdr3_aa: ASSLRLTSGRQETQY
v_call: TRBV7-6
clone_size: NA
j_call: TRBJ2-5

cdr3_aa: ASSFGRRKGGTLQF
v_call: TRBV7-8
clone_size: NA
j_call: TRBJ2-1

cdr3_aa: ATSRDKVAGELF
v_call: TRBV15
clone_size: few
j_call: TRBJ2-2

cdr3_aa: AISESEGLRYEQF
v_call: TRBV10-3
clone_size: NA
j_call: TRBJ2-1

cdr3_aa: ASGTASTDTQY
v_call: TRBV4-1
clone_size: NA
j_call: TRBJ2-3

cdr3_aa: ASSQDPYGTYT
v_call: TRBV4-3
clone_size: NA
j_call: TRBJ1-2

cdr3_aa: ATSIRQKNTEAF
v_call: TRBV15
clone_size: few
j_call: TRBJ1-1

cdr3_aa: ASSYSRNSNQPQH
v_call: TRBV6-5
clone_size: NA
j_call: TRBJ1-5

cdr3_aa: ASSLDATAFYEQY
v_call: TRBV11-2
clone_size: NA
j_call: TRBJ2-7

cdr3_aa: ASSWNRGTEAF
v_call: TRBV13
clone_size: few
j_call: TRBJ1-1

cdr3_aa: ASSLGALGAGVAQY
v_call: TRBV28
clone_size: NA
j_call: TRBJ2-3

cdr3_aa: ASSEDRVNEKLF
v_call: TRBV2
clone_size: NA
j_call: TRBJ1-4

cdr3_aa: ASSITGEDTGELF
v_call: TRBV7-8
clone_size: NA
j_call: TRBJ2-2

cdr3_aa: ASSGVLAEPSLVQY
v_call: TRBV18
clone_size: NA
j_call: TRBJ2-3

cdr3_aa: SASYRAENIQY
v_call: TRBV20-1
clone_size: NA
j_call: TRBJ2-4

cdr3_aa: ASIRDAGTYEQY
v_call: TRBV6-2/TRBV6-3
clone_size: few
j_call: TRBJ2-7

cdr3_aa: ASSQVGQGATAF
v_call: TRBV14
clone_size: few
j_call: TRBJ1-1

cdr3_aa: ASSLSVAGGAQY
v_call: TRBV27
clone_size: few
j_call: TRBJ2-5

cdr3_aa: SARQGVGETQY
v_call: TRBV20-1
clone_size: NA
j_call: TRBJ2-5

cdr3_aa: ASNREGTGISEQY
v_call: TRBV9
clone_size: few
j_call: TRBJ2-7

cdr3_aa: ASSPGIGQGPSPLH
v_call: TRBV9
clone_size: few
j_call: TRBJ1-6

cdr3_aa: SARGDLDGYSYEQY
v_call: TRBV20-1
clone_size: NA
j_call: TRBJ2-7

cdr3_aa: AIMAGGPFNEQF
v_call: TRBV10-3
clone_size: NA
j_call: TRBJ2-1

cdr3_aa: ASSRRGITEAF
v_call: TRBV19
clone_size: many
j_call: TRBJ1-1

cdr3_aa: ASSLGGPVSGEQY
v_call: TRBV10-3
clone_size: NA
j_call: TRBJ2-7

cdr3_aa: SARGTLREAAKNIQY
v_call: TRBV20-1
clone_size: NA
j_call: TRBJ2-4

cdr3_aa: ATSVGGEQY
v_call: TRBV24-1
clone_size: NA
j_call: TRBJ2-7

cdr3_aa: ASRPGRGGNEQF
v_call: TRBV6-1
clone_size: many
j_call: TRBJ2-1

cdr3_aa: ASSLTGGFDSGANVLT
v_call: TRBV7-3
clone_size: NA
j_call: TRBJ2-6

cdr3_aa: ATSREDQRNIQY
v_call: TRBV15
clone_size: few
j_call: TRBJ2-4

cdr3_aa: ASSLKAPNTEAF
v_call: TRBV5-1
clone_size: few
j_call: TRBJ1-1

cdr3_aa: ASSGQGAEQPQH
v_call: TRBV18
clone_size: NA
j_call: TRBJ1-5

cdr3_aa: ASSYSTPNTQY
v_call: TRBV6-6
clone_size: NA
j_call: TRBJ2-3

cdr3_aa: ASGCGTGLGTDTQY
v_call: TRBV6-7
clone_size: NA
j_call: TRBJ2-3

cdr3_aa: ASSQRQGDGYGYT
v_call: TRBV4-3
clone_size: NA
j_call: TRBJ1-2

cdr3_aa: ASRLEARINTGELF
v_call: TRBV19
clone_size: NA
j_call: TRBJ2-2

cdr3_aa: ASSQFTGVGGYT
v_call: TRBV4-3
clone_size: few
j_call: TRBJ1-2

cdr3_aa: ASSRDSNEKLF
v_call: TRBV18
clone_size: few
j_call: TRBJ1-4

cdr3_aa: SARQIAGGPYEQY
v_call: TRBV20-1
clone_size: NA
j_call: TRBJ2-7

cdr3_aa: ASSLAHYEQY
v_call: TRBV28
clone_size: few
j_call: TRBJ2-7

cdr3_aa: ASSLRHLSNQPQH
v_call: TRBV12-3/TRBV12-4
clone_size: NA
j_call: TRBJ1-5

cdr3_aa: ASSDRDSTYEQY
v_call: TRBV9
clone_size: NA
j_call: TRBJ2-7

cdr3_aa: ASSIQQDSNQPQH
v_call: TRBV19
clone_size: NA
j_call: TRBJ1-5